The 20 T cell receptor beta chains below come from one sample, sequenced in a study of yellow fever vaccine responses in identical twins (dated by TCRdb to 2016 to 2019). Library prep was done by RT-PCR. TCRdb records Illumina HiSeq 2500 as the sequencer. TCRdb trimmed the raw reads at Q25, called clones with MiXCR and kept productive beta chains. When rows share a CDR3 protein, they turn into one entry using the most common DNA and genes. The sample yields 35,000 or so distinct CDR3 sequences; more than 50% were counted once. Together, the top ten hold roughly 4.5% of the sample. The sample here was T cells from blood (PBMCs), unsorted or a sorted subset (not recorded which), taken before or after yellow fever vaccination (not recorded which). The receptors stem from a woman aged 18-35 years who received the yellow fever vaccine. Donor details come from another sample of the same person, matched by shared clones.

This chain joins TRBV4-2 and TRBJ2-7, with 11 positions matching TRBD2. The J segment lost 3 bases and the V segment lost 1 base, leaving 5 bases of the junction unmatched. The V gene's germline CDR1 is LGHNA and CDR2 YNFKEQ. This CDR3 is built from 16 residues. The CDR3 DNA follows: TGTGCCAGCAGCCAAGGTGGGACTAGCGGATTCTACGAGCAGTACTTC. Its protein product is CASSQGGTSGFYEQYF.

The V call is TRBV19, the J call TRBJ1-5; no clear D gene. The CDR3 spans 12 residues. V lost 8 bases, J lost 4 bases, and 9 bases lay in between. CDR1 LNHDA and CDR2 SQIVND come from the germline V gene (reference sequence). CDR3: CASQTRNQPQHF. The CDR3 DNA reads TGTGCCAGTCAGACAAGAAATCAGCCCCAGCATTTT.

The chain has TRBV7-3 and TRBJ2-1; a possible D gene is TRBD2 (5 bases). Deletions cut 5 bases from V and 3 bases from J, with 8 bases between. Germline V CDR1 and CDR2: SGHTA, FQGTGA. The CDR3 is 13 amino acids. CDR3 residues: CASSVRDYNEQFF. CDR3 DNA sequence: TGTGCCAGCAGCGTCCGGGACTACAATGAGCAGTTCTTC.

This clonotype has a handful of counts. The V gene is TRBV5-1, the J gene TRBJ2-7, with D unresolved. This CDR3 has 12 amino acids. V was pared by 3 bases and J by 5 bases, with 9 bases between. The V gene's germline CDR1 is SGHRS and CDR2 YFSETQ. The CDR3 bases are TGCGCCAGCAGCTACCGGGCCAACGAGCAGTACTTC. Protein product: CASSYRANEQYF.

This clonotype was counted a single time. This CDR3 reads CAISESINSHPYEQYF. DNA of the CDR3: TGTGCCATCAGTGAGTCCATCAACAGCCACCCATACGAGCAGTACTTC. V gene TRBV10-3 combines with J gene TRBJ2-7, with no clear D. Germline V CDR1 and CDR2: ENHRY, SYGVKD. V was cut by 0 bases and J by 4 bases, with 16 bases left in between. The CDR3 has 16 amino acids.

This chain links TRBV29-1 with TRBJ2-3; D might be TRBD1 (6 bases). Trimming cost V 3 bases and J 4 bases, with 11 bases left between them. CDR1 and CDR2 (germline): SQVTM, ANQGSEA. The CDR3 runs to 13 residues. CDR3 loop: CSVDNRVADTQYF. Written as DNA, the CDR3 is TGCAGCGTTGACAACAGGGTTGCAGATACGCAGTATTTT.

A few counts support this clonotype. The chain employs TRBV2 and TRBJ2-1; D is possibly TRBD2 (5 bases). Per germline, CDR1 SNHLY and CDR2 FYNNEI. Trimming left V 7 bases short and J 6 bases short, with 16 bases between. This CDR3 region has 14 residues. In DNA, the CDR3 is TGTGCCAGCACCGACTACCCGGGGTCCAATGAGCAGTTCTTC. This gives the protein CASTDYPGSNEQFF.

This chain joins TRBV11-1 and TRBJ1-6; 9 bases fit TRBD1. This CDR3 is built from 15 residues. Per the germline V gene, CDR1 is SGHAT and CDR2 is FQDESV (reference sequence). With 5 bases clipped from V and 7 bases from J, the junction kept 6 bases outside the gene matches. The CDR3, as DNA: TGTGCCAGCAGCGGTGGACAGGGGCCCAATTCACCCCTCCACTTT. It codes for CASSGGQGPNSPLHF.

The sample holds a few counts of this clonotype. The chain couples TRBV29-1 to TRBJ2-1; a possible D gene is TRBD1 (6 bases). Germline V CDR1 and CDR2: SQVTM, ANQGSEA. The CDR3 is 16 amino acids. V lost 6 bases, J lost 0 bases, and 18 bases lay in between. The CDR3 loop is CSVTGINYNSYNEQFF. CDR3 DNA: TGCAGCGTGACAGGCATTAACTACAACTCCTACAATGAGCAGTTCTTC.

The chain recombines TRBV2 with TRBJ2-1; 7 positions agree with TRBD1. CDR1 is SNHLY, CDR2 FYNNEI, per germline. This CDR3 has 14 amino acids. V shed 7 bases, J shed 5 bases, and the junction held 8 bases outside the gene matches. DNA for the CDR3: TGTGCCAGCAATCCCCAGGGGGTCGACAATGAGCAGTTCTTC. This codes for CASNPQGVDNEQFF.

The rearrangement uses TRBV5-5 and TRBJ2-6; 9 bases map to TRBD1. Per germline, CDR1 SGHKS and CDR2 YYEKEE (reference sequence). Germline trimming cut 0 bases from V and 2 bases from J; bases unmatched to any gene: 0. CDR3 size: 16 residues. In DNA, the CDR3 is TGTGCCAGCAGCTTGGGGACAGGGGCTGGGGCCAACGTCCTGACTTTC. Protein product: CASSLGTGAGANVLTF. Full variable domain (rest looked up from reference TRBV5-5 and TRBJ2-6): DAGVTQSPTHLIKTRGQQVTLRCSPISGHKSVSWYQQVLGQGPQFIFQYYEKEERGRGNFPDRFSARQFPNYSSELNVNALLLGDSALYLCASSLGTGAGANVLTFGAGSRLTVL.

The chain couples TRBV20-1 to TRBJ2-3, with 10 bases matching TRBD2. Germline loops: CDR1 DFQATT, CDR2 SNEGSKA (reference sequence). This CDR3 is 14 amino acids long. The ends lost 6 bases at V and 7 bases at J; junction bases unmatched: 10. Here the CDR3 reads CSAKLAGLPYTQYF. The CDR3 DNA is TGCAGTGCGAAACTAGCGGGGCTGCCGTATACGCAGTATTTT.

The chain uses TRBV6-1 and TRBJ2-1; D may be TRBD2 (6 bases). The CDR3 runs to 16 residues. The germline V and J ends were trimmed by 6 bases and 3 bases, with 18 bases remaining between them. Germline V gives CDR1 MNHNS, CDR2 SASEGT. CDR3 residues: CASRRAGGMFYNEQFF. The CDR3 DNA reads as TGTGCCAGCAGGCGAGCGGGTGGGATGTTCTACAATGAGCAGTTCTTC.

The rearrangement joins TRBV11-2 to TRBJ2-1; 12 bases map to TRBD2. The germline gives CDR1 SGHAT, CDR2 FQNNGV. The length of the CDR3 is 16 residues. V trimming: 5 bases; J trimming: 2 bases; junction bases outside the gene matches: 4. The CDR3 sequence is CASSVASGGAYNEQFF. The CDR3 coding sequence is TGTGCCAGCAGCGTTGCTAGCGGGGGGGCCTACAATGAGCAGTTCTTC. The whole variable domain, remainder taken from reference TRBV11-2 and TRBJ2-1, is EAGVAQSPRYKIIEKRQSVAFWCNPISGHATLYWYQQILGQGPKLLIQFQNNGVVDDSQLPKDRFSAERLKGVDSTLKIQPAKLEDSAVYLCASSVASGGAYNEQFFGPGTRLTVL.

This chain connects TRBV18 to TRBJ2-7, with D perhaps TRBD2 (5 bases). Germline V gene lookup returns CDR1 KGHSH and CDR2 LQKENI. V dropped 3 bases and J dropped 5 bases, with 11 bases sitting between them. This CDR3 is built from 13 residues. The CDR3 sequence: CASSPGGSDEQYF. CDR3 sequence (DNA): TGTGCCAGCTCACCTGGTGGGAGTGACGAGCAGTACTTC.

This clonotype was observed once. The V gene is TRBV11-2, the J gene TRBJ2-3; weak D call: TRBD2 (5 bases). The CDR3 is 15 residues long. Germline CDR1 SGHAT, CDR2 FQNNGV. V lost 1 base, J lost 0 bases, and 8 bases lay in between. The DNA for the CDR3 is TGTGCCAGCAGCTTAGGACTAACTAGCACAGATACGCAGTATTTT. Its protein is CASSLGLTSTDTQYF.

The chain has TRBV12-3 or TRBV12-4 and TRBJ2-7; D might be TRBD2 (6 bases). This CDR3 contains 14 residues. Trimming removed 6 bases from V and 4 bases from J, with 16 bases in between. The CDR3, as DNA: TGTGCCAGCAGCCGTCTTGGGGGGAGGTACGAGCAGTACTTC. This sequence encodes CASSRLGGRYEQYF.

The chain combines TRBV14 with TRBJ2-5; possible D gene TRBD2, 6 bases. The V and J ends lost 4 bases and 3 bases respectively, with 15 bases between them. CDR3 length: 15 amino acids. Germline values: CDR1 SGHDN, CDR2 FVKESK. CDR3 loop: CASSLGGDFEETQYF. The CDR3 bases are TGTGCCAGCAGCCTCGGCGGGGATTTCGAAGAGACCCAGTACTTC.

In its sample, this clonotype was seen a few times. The chain has TRBV20-1 and TRBJ2-3; 10 bases are shared with TRBD2. The length of the CDR3 is 19 residues. The V and J ends lost 1 base and 7 bases, in that order; junction bases with no gene match: 20. Germline CDR1 is DFQATT and CDR2 is SNEGSKA (reference sequence). CDR3 residues: CSARGRPTIAGGSPNTQYF. Written as DNA, the CDR3 is TGCAGTGCTAGAGGACGACCCACAATAGCGGGAGGATCTCCAAATACGCAGTATTTT.

V gene TRBV7-1 combines with J gene TRBJ2-1; D is possibly TRBD2 (5 bases). TRBV7-1 is treated as an ORF (open reading frame) with a function not yet certain. V lost 3 bases and J lost 7, with 16 bases in between. The CDR3 is 15 amino acids. As DNA, the CDR3 is TGTGCCAGCAGCTCCGAAAGAGGGATCTGGAATGAGCAGTTCTTC. Its protein product is CASSSERGIWNEQFF.